The clone carrying this TCR beta chain was seen a handful of times. All donors with ophthalmopathy were recorded as having moderate-to-severe activity, CAS ≥3, NOSPECS ≥4 and a duration under 3 months. This entry is derived from a study of Graves' ophthalmopathy and Graves' hyperthyroidism. Germline V gives CDR1 MNHNS, CDR2 SASEGT. The CDR3 is made up of 14 amino acids. The V end lost 7 bases, the J end lost 13 bases, and 25 bases lay between the germline ends. TCR beta CDR3 regions were amplified from RNA transcripts. Investigators did first-round RT-PCR with HTBI primers, then second-round multiplex PCR. MiXCR was run by TCRdb on the multiplex PCR reads, yielding one entry per CDR3 protein. The sample records about 640,000 distinct CDR3 sequences, about two fifths being singletons.

This receptor was obtained from an adult man with Graves' ophthalmopathy. The rearrangement joins TRBV6-1 to TRBJ1-2, with D perhaps matching TRBD1 (5 bases). Sequenced material: peripheral blood. In nucleotides, the CDR3 is TGTGCCAGCAAGGGACCCTTCGTGACGCGAAGTAGCACCTTC. Translated, it gives CASKGPFVTRSSTF.